This note documents a single T cell receptor beta chain sequence. V lost 5 bases to trimming and J lost 2 bases, with 16 bases between them. The V gene's germline CDR1 is SGHAT and CDR2 FQNNGV. The CDR3 covers 15 residues. The data belong to a study of cytomegalovirus exposure and HLA in healthy donors. TCRdb's table, derived via immunoSEQ multiplex PCR, lists solely in-frame clones and lacks some. The sample has 190,000 or so clones, about 86% seen once. The sequencing sample was made of PBMCs. The J gene is TRBJ2-7, the V gene TRBV11-2; D is ambiguous. The TCR sequence derives from a young woman in good health and CMV-seropositive. Here the CDR3 DNA reads TGTGCCAGCAGCCATAACACCCGTACTACCTACGAGCAGTACTTC. Its translation: CASSHNTRTTYEQYF.